This TCR beta chain was captured by sequencing in a study of metastatic and nonmetastatic thyroid tumors. Background on the study: Repertoires from blood and tumor or nodule tissue of malignant and benign thyroid patients were compared.

Trimming removed 3 bases from V and 14 bases from J, with 20 bases in between. This CDR3 has 14 residues. In germline, CDR1 is WNHNN, CDR2 SYGVQD (reference sequence). Under the authors' procedure: Clinicopathological groups supplied CDR3 differences that were used to build a distant-metastasis classifier for papillary thyroid cancer. MiXCR re-clonotyped the PCR reads for TCRdb. Here the V and J calls rest on TCRdb's processing, not on the authors' analysis. The sample has 35,000 to 45,000 clones; less than 25% are singletons. Study-level findings and limits: When malignant thyroid tumors were compared with benign nodules, TCR beta diversity was reportedly significantly higher in the malignant tumors. This held in both blood and tumor samples.

This clone appeared a few times. Antigen specificity is unknown. Not a single patient had been given any form of treatment at any point before undergoing thyroid surgery. Material: blood. The genes are TRBV10-1 and TRBJ2-1; D not certain. The TCR was taken from a female donor with papillary thyroid cancer or a benign thyroid nodule (not recorded which). Some clones in this sample may be carry-over from other donors' samples. The CDR3 loop is CASSDGLVGERKFF. In DNA form, the CDR3 reads TGCGCCAGCAGTGATGGCCTAGTTGGAGAAAGGAAGTTCTTC.